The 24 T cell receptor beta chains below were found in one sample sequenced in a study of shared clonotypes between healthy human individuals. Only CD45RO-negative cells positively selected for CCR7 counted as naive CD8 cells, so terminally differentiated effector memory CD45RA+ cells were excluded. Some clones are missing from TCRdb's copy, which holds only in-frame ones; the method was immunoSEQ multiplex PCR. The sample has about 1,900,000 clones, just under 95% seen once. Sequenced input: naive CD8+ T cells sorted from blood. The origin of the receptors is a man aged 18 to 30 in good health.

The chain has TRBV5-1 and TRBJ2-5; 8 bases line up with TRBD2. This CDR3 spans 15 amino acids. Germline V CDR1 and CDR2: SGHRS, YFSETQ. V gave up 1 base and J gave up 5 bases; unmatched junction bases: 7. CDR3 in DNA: TGCGCCAGCAGCTTGAGCGGGAGTACGGGGGAGACCCAGTACTTC. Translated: CASSLSGSTGETQYF.

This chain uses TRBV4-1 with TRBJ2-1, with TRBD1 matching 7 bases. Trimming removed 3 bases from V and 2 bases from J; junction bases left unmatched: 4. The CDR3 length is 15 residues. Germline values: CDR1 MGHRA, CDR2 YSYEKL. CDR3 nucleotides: TGCGCCAGCAGCCAGGGACAGATCCCCTACAATGAGCAGTTCTTC. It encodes CASSQGQIPYNEQFF.

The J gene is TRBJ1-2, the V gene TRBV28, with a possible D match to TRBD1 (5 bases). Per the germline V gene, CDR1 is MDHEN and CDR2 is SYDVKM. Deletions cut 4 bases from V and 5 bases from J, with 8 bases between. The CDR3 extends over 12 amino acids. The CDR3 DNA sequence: TGTGCCAGCAGTTCCCGGGGGTATGGCTACACCTTC. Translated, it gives CASSSRGYGYTF.

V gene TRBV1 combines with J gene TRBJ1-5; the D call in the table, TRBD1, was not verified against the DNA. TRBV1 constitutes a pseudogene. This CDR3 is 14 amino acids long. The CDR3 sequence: CTILGTGANQPQHF. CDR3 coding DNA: TGCACCATCCTCGGGACAGGGGCTAATCAGCCCCAGCATTTT.

The CDR3, as DNA: TGTGCCAGCAGTGAATGGCAGGAAGGCACAGATACGCAGTATTTT. Residues: CASSEWQEGTDTQYF. The rearrangement links TRBV2 to TRBJ2-3, with unresolved D. The CDR3 is 15 residues long. V gave up 2 bases and J gave up 1 base, with 10 bases separating them. The germline CDR1 and CDR2 sequences are SNHLY and FYNNEI. Full variable domain (outside the CDR3, taken from reference TRBV2 and TRBJ2-3): EPEVTQTPSHQVTQMGQEVILRCVPISNHLYFYWYRQILGQKVEFLVSFYNNEISEKSEIFDDQFSVERPDGSNFTLKIRSTKLEDSAMYFCASSEWQEGTDTQYFGPGTRLTVL.

CDR3 nucleotides: TGTGCCAGCAGTGCCCTAGGGTCCCTCTACGAGCAGTACTTC. Translation: CASSALGSLYEQYF. The chain has TRBV27 and TRBJ2-7; D remains ambiguous. The V gene lost 5 bases and the J gene lost 3 bases, with 14 bases spanning the gap. Germline lookup yields CDR1 MNHEY and CDR2 SMNVEV (reference sequence). The CDR3 totals 14 residues.

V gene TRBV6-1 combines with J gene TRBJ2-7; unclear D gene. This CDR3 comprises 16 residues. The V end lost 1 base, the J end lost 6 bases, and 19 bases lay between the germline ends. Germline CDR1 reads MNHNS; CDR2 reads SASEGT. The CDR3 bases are TGTGCCAGCAGTGAAGGCAGCTGGAGTTATTTAAGCGAGCAGTACTTC. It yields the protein CASSEGSWSYLSEQYF.

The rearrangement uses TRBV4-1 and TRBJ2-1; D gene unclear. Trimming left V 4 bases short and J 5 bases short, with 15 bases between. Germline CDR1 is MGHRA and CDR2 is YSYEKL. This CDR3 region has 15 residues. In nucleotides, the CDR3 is TGCGCCAGCAGCCCATTTGGCAGACAAGACAATGAGCAGTTCTTC. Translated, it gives CASSPFGRQDNEQFF.

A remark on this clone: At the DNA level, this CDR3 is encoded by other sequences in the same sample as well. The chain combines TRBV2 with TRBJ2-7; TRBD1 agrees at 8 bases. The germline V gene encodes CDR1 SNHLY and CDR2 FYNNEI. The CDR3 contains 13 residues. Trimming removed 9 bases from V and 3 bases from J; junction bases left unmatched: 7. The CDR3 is CASGQGVSYEQYF. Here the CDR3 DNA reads TGTGCCAGTGGACAGGGAGTAAGCTACGAGCAGTACTTC.

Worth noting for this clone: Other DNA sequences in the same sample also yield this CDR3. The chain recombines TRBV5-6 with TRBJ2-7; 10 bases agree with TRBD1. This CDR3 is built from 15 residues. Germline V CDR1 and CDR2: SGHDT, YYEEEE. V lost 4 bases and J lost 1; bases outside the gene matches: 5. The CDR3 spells CASSPPGQGSYEQYF. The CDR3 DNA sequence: TGTGCCAGCAGCCCGCCGGGACAGGGGTCCTACGAGCAGTACTTC. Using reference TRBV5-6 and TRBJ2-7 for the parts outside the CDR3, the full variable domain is DAGVTQSPTHLIKTRGQQVTLRCSPKSGHDTVSWYQQALGQGPQFIFQYYEEEERQRGNFPDRFSGHQFPNYSSELNVNALLLGDSALYLCASSPPGQGSYEQYFGPGTRLTVT.

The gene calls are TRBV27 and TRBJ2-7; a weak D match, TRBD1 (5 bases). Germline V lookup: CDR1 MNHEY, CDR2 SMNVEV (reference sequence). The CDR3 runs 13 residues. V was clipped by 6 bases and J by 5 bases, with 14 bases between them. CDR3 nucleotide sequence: TGTGCCAGCAGCTCCGACAGTCCCCACGAGCAGTACTTC. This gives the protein CASSSDSPHEQYF.

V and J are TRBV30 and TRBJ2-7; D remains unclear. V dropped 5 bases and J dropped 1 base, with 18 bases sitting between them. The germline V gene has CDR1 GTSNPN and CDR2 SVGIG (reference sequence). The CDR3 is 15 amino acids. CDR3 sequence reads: CAWQREESSSYEQYF. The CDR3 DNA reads TGTGCCTGGCAAAGGGAAGAGTCTAGTTCCTACGAGCAGTACTTC.

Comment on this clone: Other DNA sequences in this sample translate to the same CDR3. The CDR3, as DNA: TGTGCCAGCAGTTACTCTCGGGACACTGAAGCTTTCTTT. It translates to CASSYSRDTEAFF. This chain connects TRBV6-5 to TRBJ1-1, with no clear D. Germline V lookup: CDR1 MNHEY, CDR2 SVGAGI. V lost 0 bases, J lost 3 bases, and 5 bases lay in between. This CDR3 is 13 amino acids long.

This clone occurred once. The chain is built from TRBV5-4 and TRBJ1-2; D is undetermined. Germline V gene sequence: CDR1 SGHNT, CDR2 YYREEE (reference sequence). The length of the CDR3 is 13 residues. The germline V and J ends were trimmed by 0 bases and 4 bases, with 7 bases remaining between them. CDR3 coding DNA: TGTGCCAGCAGCTTGGAGGACGGCTATGGCTACACCTTC. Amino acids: CASSLEDGYGYTF.

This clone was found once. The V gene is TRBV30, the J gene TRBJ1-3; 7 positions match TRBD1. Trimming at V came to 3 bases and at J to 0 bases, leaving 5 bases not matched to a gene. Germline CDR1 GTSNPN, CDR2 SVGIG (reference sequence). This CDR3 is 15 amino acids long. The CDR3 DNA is TGTGCCTGGAGGCTGACAGGGCTCTCTGGAAACACCATATATTTT. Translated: CAWRLTGLSGNTIYF. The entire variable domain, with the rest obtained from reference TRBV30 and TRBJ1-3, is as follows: SQTIHQWPATLVQPVGSPLSLECTVEGTSNPNLYWYRQAAGRGLQLLFYSVGIGQISSEVPQNLSASRPQDRQFILSSKKLLLSDSGFYLCAWRLTGLSGNTIYFGEGSWLTVV.

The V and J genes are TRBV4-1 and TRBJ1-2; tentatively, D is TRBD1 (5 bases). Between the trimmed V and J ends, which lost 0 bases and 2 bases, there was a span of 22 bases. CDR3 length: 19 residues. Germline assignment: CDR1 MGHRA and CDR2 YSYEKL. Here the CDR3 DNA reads TGCGCCAGCAGCCAAGACCCCCCGTTGGCATTGGGGGTAAACTATGGCTACACCTTC. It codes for CASSQDPPLALGVNYGYTF.

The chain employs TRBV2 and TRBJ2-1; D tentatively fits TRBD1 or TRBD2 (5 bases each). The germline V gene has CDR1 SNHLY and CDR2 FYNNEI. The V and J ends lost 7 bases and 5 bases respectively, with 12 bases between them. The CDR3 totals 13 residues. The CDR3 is CASIEGLDNEQFF. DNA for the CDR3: TGTGCCAGCATAGAGGGGCTCGACAATGAGCAGTTCTTC.

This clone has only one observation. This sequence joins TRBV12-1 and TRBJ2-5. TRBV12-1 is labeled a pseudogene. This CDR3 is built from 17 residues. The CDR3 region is CASSPPGRDNPQETQYF. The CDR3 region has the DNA TGTGCCAGCAGCCCCCCCGGACGAGATAACCCCCAAGAGACCCAGTACTTC.

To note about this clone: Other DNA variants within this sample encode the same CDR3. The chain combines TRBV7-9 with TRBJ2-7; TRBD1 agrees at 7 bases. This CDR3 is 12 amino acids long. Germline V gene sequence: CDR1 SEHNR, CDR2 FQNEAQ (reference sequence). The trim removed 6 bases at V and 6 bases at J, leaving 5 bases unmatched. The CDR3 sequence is CASSSTGVEQYF. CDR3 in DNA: TGTGCCAGCAGTAGTACAGGGGTCGAGCAGTACTTC.

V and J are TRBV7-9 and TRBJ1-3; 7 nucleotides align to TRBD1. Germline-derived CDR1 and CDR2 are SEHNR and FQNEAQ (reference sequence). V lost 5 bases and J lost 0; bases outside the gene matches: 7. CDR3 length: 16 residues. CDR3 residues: CASSQQGRSSGNTIYF. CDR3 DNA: TGTGCCAGCAGCCAACAGGGGCGAAGCTCTGGAAACACCATATATTTT.

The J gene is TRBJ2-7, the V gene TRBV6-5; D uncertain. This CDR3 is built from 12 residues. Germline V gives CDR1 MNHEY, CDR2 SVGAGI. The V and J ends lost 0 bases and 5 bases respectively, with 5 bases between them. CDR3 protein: CASSYSKDEQYF. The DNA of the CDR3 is TGTGCCAGCAGTTACTCGAAGGACGAGCAGTACTTC.

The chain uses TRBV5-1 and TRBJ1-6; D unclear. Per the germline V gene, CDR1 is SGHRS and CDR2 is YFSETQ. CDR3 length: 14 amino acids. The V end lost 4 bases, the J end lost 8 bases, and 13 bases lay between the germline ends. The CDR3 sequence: CASSLPIEDSPLHF. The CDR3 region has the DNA TGCGCCAGCAGCCTCCCCATAGAGGATTCACCCCTCCACTTT.

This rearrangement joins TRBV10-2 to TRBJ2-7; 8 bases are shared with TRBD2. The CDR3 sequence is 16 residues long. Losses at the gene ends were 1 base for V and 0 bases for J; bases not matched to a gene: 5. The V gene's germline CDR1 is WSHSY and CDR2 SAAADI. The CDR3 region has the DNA TGCGCCAGCAGTGAGTTGACGGGAGGGAGCTCCTACGAGCAGTACTTC. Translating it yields CASSELTGGSSYEQYF.

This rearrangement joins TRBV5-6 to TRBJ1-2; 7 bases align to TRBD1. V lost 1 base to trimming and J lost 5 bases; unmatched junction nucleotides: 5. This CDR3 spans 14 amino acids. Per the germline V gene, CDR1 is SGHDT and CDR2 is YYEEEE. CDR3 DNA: TGTGCCAGCAGCTTGTATCGGACAGGTTATGGCTACACCTTC. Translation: CASSLYRTGYGYTF.